This record concerns one TCR beta chain sequence. The antigen remains undetermined. These data come from a study of OX40 agonist ivuxolimab in advanced cancers. V was shortened by 4 bases and J by 0 bases, with 9 bases between the two germline ends. The germline CDR1 and CDR2 sequences are SGHRS and YFSETQ. This CDR3 comprises 14 residues. Sequencing was performed with immunoSEQ multiplex PCR; in TCRdb, only in-frame clones are kept and a portion is missing. This table holds approximately 57,000 clones, more than 80% found once. Study-wide results and caveats: In CD8+ T cells, expanded clones were on average more numerous than in CD4+.

Sequencing was performed on CD4+ or CD8+ T cells sorted from blood, taken in a trial of the OX40 agonist ivuxolimab. This sequence originates from an adult with an advanced solid tumor such as melanoma, head and neck, liver or kidney cancer. The chain links TRBV5-1 to TRBJ2-3, with D tentatively TRBD2 (5 bases). CDR3 coding DNA: TGCGCCAGCAGCCTTAGCGAGAGCACAGATACGCAGTATTTT. Amino acids: CASSLSESTDTQYF.